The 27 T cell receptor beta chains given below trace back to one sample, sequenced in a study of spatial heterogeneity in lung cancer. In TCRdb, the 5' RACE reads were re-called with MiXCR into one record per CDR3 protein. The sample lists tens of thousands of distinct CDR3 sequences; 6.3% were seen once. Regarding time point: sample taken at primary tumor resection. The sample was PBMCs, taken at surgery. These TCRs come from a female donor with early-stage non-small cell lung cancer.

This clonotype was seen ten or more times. The CDR3 reads CASLVRGTGGSPLHF. The CDR3 bases are TGTGCCAGTTTGGTCCGCGGGACAGGGGGATCACCCCTCCACTTT. J is TRBJ1-6 and V is TRBV2; 11 positions match TRBD1. V lost 9 bases and J lost 10; bases outside the gene matches: 11. This CDR3 has 15 amino acids. Germline V lookup: CDR1 SNHLY, CDR2 FYNNEI.

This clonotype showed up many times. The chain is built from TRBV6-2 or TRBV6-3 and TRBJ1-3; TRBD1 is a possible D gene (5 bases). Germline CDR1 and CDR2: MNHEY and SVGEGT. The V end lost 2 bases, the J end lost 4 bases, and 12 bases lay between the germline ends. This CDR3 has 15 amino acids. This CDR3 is CASSYARADGNTIYF. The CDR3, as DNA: TGTGCCAGCAGTTACGCCAGGGCGGACGGAAACACCATATATTTT.

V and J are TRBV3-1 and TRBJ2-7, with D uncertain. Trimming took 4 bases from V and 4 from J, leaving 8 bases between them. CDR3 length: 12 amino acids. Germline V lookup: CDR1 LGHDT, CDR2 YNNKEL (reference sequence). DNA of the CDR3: TGTGCCAGCAGCCCTTCCCCGTACGAGCAGTACTTC. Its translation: CASSPSPYEQYF.

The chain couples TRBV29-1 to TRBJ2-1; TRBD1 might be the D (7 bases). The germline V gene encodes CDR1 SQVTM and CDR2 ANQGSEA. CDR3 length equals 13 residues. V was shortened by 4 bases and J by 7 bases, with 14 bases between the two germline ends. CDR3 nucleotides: TGCAGCGTTGCCCGCGGGACAGTTAATGAGCAGTTCTTC. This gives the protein CSVARGTVNEQFF.

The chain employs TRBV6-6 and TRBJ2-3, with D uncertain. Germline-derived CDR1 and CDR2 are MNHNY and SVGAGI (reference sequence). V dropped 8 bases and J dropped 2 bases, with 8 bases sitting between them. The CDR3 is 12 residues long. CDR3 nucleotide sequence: TGTGCCAGCCCCACCACCACAGATACGCAGTATTTT. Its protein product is CASPTTTDTQYF.

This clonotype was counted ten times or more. The CDR3 reads CASSPVSTGEQYF. The CDR3 DNA sequence: TGCGCCAGCAGCCCTGTCTCAACCGGCGAGCAGTACTTC. The rearrangement links TRBV5-1 to TRBJ2-7, with D unresolved. CDR1 SGHRS and CDR2 YFSETQ come from the germline V gene. CDR3 size: 13 residues. The V end was cut by 4 bases, the J end by 6 bases, with 14 bases between.

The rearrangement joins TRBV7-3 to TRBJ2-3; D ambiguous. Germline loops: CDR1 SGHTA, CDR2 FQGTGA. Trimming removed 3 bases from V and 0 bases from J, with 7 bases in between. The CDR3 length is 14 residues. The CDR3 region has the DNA TGTGCCAGCAGCTTTCCCCCGAGCACAGATACGCAGTATTTT. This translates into CASSFPPSTDTQYF.

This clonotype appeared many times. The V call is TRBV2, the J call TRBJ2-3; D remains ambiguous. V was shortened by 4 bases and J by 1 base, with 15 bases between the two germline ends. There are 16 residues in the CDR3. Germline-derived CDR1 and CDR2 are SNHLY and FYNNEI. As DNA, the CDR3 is TGTGCCAGCAGTGCCACAACCTCCCTCGGCACAGATACGCAGTATTTT. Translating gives CASSATTSLGTDTQYF. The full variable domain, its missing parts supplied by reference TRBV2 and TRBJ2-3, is EPEVTQTPSHQVTQMGQEVILRCVPISNHLYFYWYRQILGQKVEFLVSFYNNEISEKSEIFDDQFSVERPDGSNFTLKIRSTKLEDSAMYFCASSATTSLGTDTQYFGPGTRLTVL.

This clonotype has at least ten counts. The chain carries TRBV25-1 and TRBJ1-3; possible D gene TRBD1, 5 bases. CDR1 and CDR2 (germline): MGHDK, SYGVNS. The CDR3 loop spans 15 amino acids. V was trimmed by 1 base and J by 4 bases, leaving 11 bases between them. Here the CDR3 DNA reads TGTGCCAGCAGTGAATCGGGGACGCGAGGAAACACCATATATTTT. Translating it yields CASSESGTRGNTIYF.

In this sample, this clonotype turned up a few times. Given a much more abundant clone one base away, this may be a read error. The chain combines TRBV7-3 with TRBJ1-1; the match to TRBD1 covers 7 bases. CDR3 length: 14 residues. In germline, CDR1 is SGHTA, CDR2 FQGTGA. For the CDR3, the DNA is TGTGTCAGCAGCTTAGACAGGGTCAACACTGAAGCTTTCTTT. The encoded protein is CVSSLDRVNTEAFF. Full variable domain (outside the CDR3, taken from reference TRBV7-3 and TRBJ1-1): GAGVSQTPSNKVTEKGKYVELRCDPISGHTALYWYRQSLGQGPEFLIYFQGTGAADDSGLPNDRFFAVRPEGSVSTLKIQRTERGDSAVYLCVSSLDRVNTEAFFGQGTRLTVV.

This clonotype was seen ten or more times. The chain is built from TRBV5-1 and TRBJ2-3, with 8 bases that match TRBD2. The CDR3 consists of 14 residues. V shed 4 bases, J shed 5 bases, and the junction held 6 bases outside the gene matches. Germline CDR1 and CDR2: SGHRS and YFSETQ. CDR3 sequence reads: CASSQGTSGDTQYF. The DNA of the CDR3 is TGCGCCAGCAGCCAAGGGACTAGTGGAGATACGCAGTATTTT.

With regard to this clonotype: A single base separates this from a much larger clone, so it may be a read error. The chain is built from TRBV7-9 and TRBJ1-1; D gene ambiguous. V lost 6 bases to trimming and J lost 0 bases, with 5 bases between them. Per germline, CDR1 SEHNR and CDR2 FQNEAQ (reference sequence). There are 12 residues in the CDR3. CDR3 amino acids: CASRLMNTEAFF. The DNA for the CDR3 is TGTGCCAGCAGACTTATGAACACTGAAGCTTTCTTT.

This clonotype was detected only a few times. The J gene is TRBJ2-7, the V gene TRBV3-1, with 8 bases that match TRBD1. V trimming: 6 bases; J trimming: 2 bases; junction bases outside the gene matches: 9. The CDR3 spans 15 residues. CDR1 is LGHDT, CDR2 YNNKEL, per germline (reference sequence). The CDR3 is CASRNYGTGAYEQYF. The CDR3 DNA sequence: TGTGCCAGCAGGAATTACGGGACAGGTGCCTACGAGCAGTACTTC.

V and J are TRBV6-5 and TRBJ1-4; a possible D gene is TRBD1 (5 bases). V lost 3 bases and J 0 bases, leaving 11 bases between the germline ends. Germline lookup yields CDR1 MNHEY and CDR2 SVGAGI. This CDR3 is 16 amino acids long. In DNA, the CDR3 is TGTGCCAGCAGTTATCACAGGCCTGCAACTAATGAAAAACTGTTTTTT. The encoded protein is CASSYHRPATNEKLFF.

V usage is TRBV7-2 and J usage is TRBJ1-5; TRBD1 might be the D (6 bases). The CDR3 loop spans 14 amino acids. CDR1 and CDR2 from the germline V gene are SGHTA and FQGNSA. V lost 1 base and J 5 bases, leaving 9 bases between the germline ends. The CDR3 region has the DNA TGTGCCAGCAGCTTAGGCAGGGGAGATCAGCCCCAGCATTTT. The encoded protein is CASSLGRGDQPQHF. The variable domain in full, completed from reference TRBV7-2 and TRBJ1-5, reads GAGVSQSPSNKVTEKGKDVELRCDPISGHTALYWYRQSLGQGLEFLIYFQGNSAPDKSGLPSDRFSAERTGGSVSTLTIQRTQQEDSAVYLCASSLGRGDQPQHFGDGTRLSIL.

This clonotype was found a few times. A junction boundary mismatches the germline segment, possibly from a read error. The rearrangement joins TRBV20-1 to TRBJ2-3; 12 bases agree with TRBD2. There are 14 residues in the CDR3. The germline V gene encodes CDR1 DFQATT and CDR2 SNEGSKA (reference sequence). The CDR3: CSAPRLGASGGVDF. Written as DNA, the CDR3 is TGCAGTGCTCCCCGCCTCGGGGCTAGCGGGGGGGTGGATTTT.

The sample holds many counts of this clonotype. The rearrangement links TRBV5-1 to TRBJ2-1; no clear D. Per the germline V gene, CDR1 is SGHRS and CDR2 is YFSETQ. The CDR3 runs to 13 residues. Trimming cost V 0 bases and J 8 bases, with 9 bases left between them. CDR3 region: CASSLANGDEQFF. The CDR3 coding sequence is TGCGCCAGCAGCTTGGCCAATGGAGATGAGCAGTTCTTC.

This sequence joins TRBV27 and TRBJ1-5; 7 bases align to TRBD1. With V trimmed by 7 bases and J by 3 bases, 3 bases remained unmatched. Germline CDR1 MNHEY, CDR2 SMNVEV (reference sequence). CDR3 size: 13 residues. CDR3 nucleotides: TGTGCCAGCAAAGGGACAGACAATCAGCCCCAGCATTTT. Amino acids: CASKGTDNQPQHF.

DNA of the CDR3: TGTGCCTGGAAGACAGGGTACAGCTCTGGAAACACCATATATTTT. Protein sequence: CAWKTGYSSGNTIYF. This chain connects TRBV30 to TRBJ1-3, with 7 bases that match TRBD1. CDR3 length: 15 residues. V lost 4 bases, J lost 0 bases, and 6 bases stayed unmatched. Germline CDR1 is GTSNPN and CDR2 is SVGIG (reference sequence).

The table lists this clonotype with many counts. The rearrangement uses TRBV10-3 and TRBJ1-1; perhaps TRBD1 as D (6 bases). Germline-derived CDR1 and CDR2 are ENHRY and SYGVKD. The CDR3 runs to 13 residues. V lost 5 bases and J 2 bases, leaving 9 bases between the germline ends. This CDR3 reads CAISLQGNTEAFF. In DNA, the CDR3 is TGTGCCATCAGTCTACAGGGTAACACTGAAGCTTTCTTT.

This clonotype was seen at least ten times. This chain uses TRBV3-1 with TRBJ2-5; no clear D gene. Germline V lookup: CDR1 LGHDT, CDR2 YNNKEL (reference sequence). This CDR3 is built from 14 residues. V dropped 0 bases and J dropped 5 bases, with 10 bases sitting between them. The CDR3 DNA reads TGTGCCAGCAGCCAAGAATGGTCTCGGGAGACCCAGTACTTC. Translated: CASSQEWSRETQYF.

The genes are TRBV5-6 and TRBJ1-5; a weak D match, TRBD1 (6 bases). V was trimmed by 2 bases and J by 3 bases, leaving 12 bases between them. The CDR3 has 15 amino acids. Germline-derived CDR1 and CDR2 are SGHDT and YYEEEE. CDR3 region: CASSLGGRINQPQHF. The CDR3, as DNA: TGTGCCAGCAGCTTAGGGGGACGGATCAATCAGCCCCAGCATTTT.

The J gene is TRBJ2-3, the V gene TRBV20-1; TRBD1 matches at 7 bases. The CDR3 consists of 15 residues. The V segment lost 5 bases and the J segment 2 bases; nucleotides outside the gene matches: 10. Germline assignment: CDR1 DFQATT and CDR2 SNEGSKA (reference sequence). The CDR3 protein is CSARGTGASTDTQYF. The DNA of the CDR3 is TGCAGTGCTCGGGGTACAGGGGCGTCCACAGATACGCAGTATTTT.

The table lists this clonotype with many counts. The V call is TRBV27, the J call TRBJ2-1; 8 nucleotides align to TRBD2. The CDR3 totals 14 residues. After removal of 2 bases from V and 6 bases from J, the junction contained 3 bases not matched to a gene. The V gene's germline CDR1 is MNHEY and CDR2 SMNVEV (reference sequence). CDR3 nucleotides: TGTGCCAGCAGTTTAACTAGCGGAACCAATGAGCAGTTCTTC. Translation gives CASSLTSGTNEQFF.

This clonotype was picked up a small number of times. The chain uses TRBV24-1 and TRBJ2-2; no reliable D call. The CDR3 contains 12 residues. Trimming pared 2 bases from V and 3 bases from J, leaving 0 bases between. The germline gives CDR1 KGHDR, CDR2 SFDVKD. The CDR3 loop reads CATSDYTGELFF. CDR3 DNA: TGTGCCACCAGTGATTACACCGGGGAGCTGTTTTTT.

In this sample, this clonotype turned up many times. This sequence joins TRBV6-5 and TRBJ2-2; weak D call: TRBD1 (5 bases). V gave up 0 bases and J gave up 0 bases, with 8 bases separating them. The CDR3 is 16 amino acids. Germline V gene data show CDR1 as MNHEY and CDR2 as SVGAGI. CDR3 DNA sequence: TGTGCCAGCAGTTACTCGGGCAGGGCGAACACCGGGGAGCTGTTTTTT. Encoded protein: CASSYSGRANTGELFF.

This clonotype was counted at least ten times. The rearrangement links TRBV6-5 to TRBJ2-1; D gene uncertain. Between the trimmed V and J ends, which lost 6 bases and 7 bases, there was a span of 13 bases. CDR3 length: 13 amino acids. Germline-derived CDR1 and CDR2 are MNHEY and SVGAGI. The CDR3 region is CASRSGDGNEQFF. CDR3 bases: TGTGCCAGCAGGTCGGGCGACGGAAATGAGCAGTTCTTC.